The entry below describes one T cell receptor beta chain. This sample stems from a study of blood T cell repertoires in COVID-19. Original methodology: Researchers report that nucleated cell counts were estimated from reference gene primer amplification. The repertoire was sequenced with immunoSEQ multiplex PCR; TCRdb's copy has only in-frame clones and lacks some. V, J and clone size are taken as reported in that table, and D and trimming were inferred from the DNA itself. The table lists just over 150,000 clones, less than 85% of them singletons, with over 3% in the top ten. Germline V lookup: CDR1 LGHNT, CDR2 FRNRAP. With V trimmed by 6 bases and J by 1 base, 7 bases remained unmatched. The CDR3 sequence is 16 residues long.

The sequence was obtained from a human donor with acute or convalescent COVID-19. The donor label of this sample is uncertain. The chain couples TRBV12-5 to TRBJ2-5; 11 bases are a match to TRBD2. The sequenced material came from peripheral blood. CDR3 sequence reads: CASGFTGTSGQETQYF. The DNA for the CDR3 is TGTGCTAGTGGCTTTACCGGGACTAGCGGCCAAGAGACCCAGTACTTC.